Reported below is one T cell receptor (beta chain). Its specificity is not known. Trimming pared 3 bases from V and 5 bases from J, leaving 8 bases between. The CDR3 has 11 amino acids. Looked up from germline, CDR1 is SQVTM and CDR2 is ANQGSEA. Treatment indicated: oral pan-JAK inhibitor, 5-10 mg twice daily. RNA was isolated and reverse transcribed to cDNA, the sequencing template. Profiling relied on immunoSEQ multiplex PCR, and the TCRdb table lists in-frame clones only, not all of them. The table includes 110,000 or so clones, 58% detected once. The sample belongs to a study of CD8+ T cells in alopecia areata. Study information: In an open-label trial, patients got 5 to 10 mg tofacitinib twice daily. General study points: Lesional scalp, notably in alopecia totalis/universalis, had clonality above that of normal scalp. Among the 100 top clones, expanded CD8+ clones, like scalp clonality, were significantly decreased by tofacitinib. Clarity of TCR sharing across patients fell short of that in mice, possibly HLA-related.

The TCR originated in a human donor with alopecia areata. Sample: CD8+ T cells sorted from blood, taken at week 4, from a patient treated with tofacitinib. This chain uses TRBV29-1 with TRBJ2-7; D uncertain. The DNA for the CDR3 is TGCAGCGTTGACTGGGGTAACGAGCAGTACTTC. Its translation: CSVDWGNEQYF.